The source of this T cell receptor (beta chain) is a study of blood T cell repertoires in COVID-19. Background on the study: Nucleic acid was either cDNA or gDNA, and it came from T cells, B-cell-depleted T cells, or PBMCs.

Germline V gene data show CDR1 as SNHLY and CDR2 as FYNNEI. V was trimmed by 8 bases and J by 0 bases, leaving 10 bases between them. This CDR3 region has 13 residues. Original analysis: Scientists estimated how many nucleated cells there were by amplifying reference gene primers. The method was immunoSEQ multiplex PCR; TCRdb's version includes in-frame clones alone and lacks a portion of them. From that table come the V and J calls and clone size; the DNA was used to work out D and trimming. The data contain over 100,000 clones, about 80% of them singletons. Sequenced material: peripheral blood. The chain joins TRBV2 to TRBJ1-1; D perhaps matches TRBD1 (6 bases). This TCR was sampled from a man aged 55 to 70 with active or convalescent COVID-19. CDR3 coding DNA: TGTGCCAGCGAGGACAGAATGAACACTGAAGCTTTCTTT. Its translation: CASEDRMNTEAFF.